Shown below are 17 T cell receptor beta chains from a single sample sequenced in a study of CD4 and CD8 cells across lung adenocarcinoma regions. One entry per CDR3 protein, called by TCRdb with MiXCR from the PCR reads. In the table there are about 25,000 distinct CDR3 sequences, under 65% of which are singletons. The material sequenced was CD4+ T cells from the center of a lung tumor. These receptors were obtained from a male donor with lung adenocarcinoma. The CD4 and CD8 labels of this study may be unreliable.

About this clonotype: This likely comes from a read error, as the CDR3 has no conserved phenylalanine or tryptophan at its end. The chain is built from TRBV5-1 and TRBJ2-5; D perhaps matches TRBD2 (5 bases). The CDR3 extends over 13 amino acids. Germline lookup yields CDR1 SGHRS and CDR2 YFSETQ. V was clipped by 6 bases and J by 11 bases, with 20 bases between them. The CDR3 protein is CASKLEKGWEQYL. Here the CDR3 DNA reads TGCGCCAGCAAGCTCGAGAAGGGTTGGGAGCAGTACCTC.

The chain uses TRBV6-1 and TRBJ2-7; either TRBD1 or TRBD2 may fit D (5 bases each). CDR3 size: 17 residues. The V gene's germline CDR1 is MNHNS and CDR2 SASEGT. The germline V and J ends were trimmed by 5 bases and 0 bases, with 20 bases remaining between them. The CDR3 DNA sequence: TGTGCCAGCAGTCGATCCCCCAGGGCAGAGGGCTCCTACGAGCAGTACTTC. Translating it yields CASSRSPRAEGSYEQYF.

The chain links TRBV7-2 to TRBJ2-3, with a tentative D call TRBD2 (6 bases). CDR1 SGHTA and CDR2 FQGNSA come from the germline V gene. This CDR3 is built from 16 residues. V lost 5 bases, J lost 11 bases, and 26 bases lay in between. In DNA form, the CDR3 reads TGTGCCAGCAGCCAAACGTTCGGGAGTAGGCACAATGAGCAGTATTTT. The encoded protein is CASSQTFGSRHNEQYF.

There are many counts of this clonotype. This rearrangement joins TRBV6-1 to TRBJ2-2; perhaps TRBD2 as D (5 bases). Germline V lookup: CDR1 MNHNS, CDR2 SASEGT. Trimming cost V 7 bases and J 8 bases, with 8 bases left between them. The CDR3 runs 11 residues. CDR3 in DNA: TGTGCCAGCACCCGGGAAGGGGAGCTGTTTTTT. Protein: CASTREGELFF.

In this sample, this clonotype turned up a few times. The chain combines TRBV7-3 with TRBJ2-1; 10 bases are shared with TRBD1. The CDR3 is 14 residues long. The V and J ends lost 4 bases and 8 bases, in that order; junction bases with no gene match: 5. Per the germline V gene, CDR1 is SGHTA and CDR2 is FQGTGA. DNA of the CDR3: TGTGCCAGCAGCTGGGGACAGGGGAGGGATGAGCAGTTCTTC. Its protein product is CASSWGQGRDEQFF.

This clonotype was observed a handful of times. The chain joins TRBV4-1 to TRBJ1-3, with D possibly matching TRBD1 (5 bases). Germline V gene data show CDR1 as MGHRA and CDR2 as YSYEKL. Trimming removed 0 bases at V and 4 bases at J, with 10 bases between. There are 15 residues in the CDR3. The DNA for the CDR3 is TGCGCCAGCAGCCAAGAAGACAGACAAGGAAACACCATATATTTT. This encodes CASSQEDRQGNTIYF.

The genes are TRBV27 and TRBJ2-1; TRBD2 aligns across 9 bases. The J call may be incorrect, as the DNA end agrees better with TRBJ2-3. The CDR3 covers 15 residues. Germline CDR1 and CDR2: MNHEY and SMNVEV (reference sequence). CDR3 nucleotide sequence: TGTGCCAGGGGTCTCGAGGCGGGGGGGTACGATGCGCAGTATTTT. It translates to CARGLEAGGYDAQYF.

This chain links TRBV5-1 with TRBJ1-2, with TRBD1 identical over 7 bases. This CDR3 is 14 amino acids long. V was pared by 4 bases and J by 4 bases, with 7 bases of the junction left unmatched. CDR1 and CDR2 (germline): SGHRS, YFSETQ. The CDR3 coding sequence is TGCGCCAGCAGCACAGGGGACAACTCCTATGGCTACACCTTC. Amino acid sequence: CASSTGDNSYGYTF.

The sample holds a few counts of this clonotype. This chain links TRBV5-1 with TRBJ2-2, with TRBD2 matching 7 bases. J lost 1 base, V lost 8 bases, and 8 bases had no gene match. This CDR3 region has 15 residues. Germline CDR1 reads SGHRS; CDR2 reads YFSETQ. CDR3 DNA: TGCGCCAGTTCCCTGGCTAGCGGGAACACCGGGGAGCTGTTTTTT. It encodes CASSLASGNTGELFF.

This clonotype ranks as medium-sized. The V and J genes are TRBV27 and TRBJ2-1; 8 positions agree with TRBD1. CDR1 and CDR2 (germline): MNHEY, SMNVEV (reference sequence). There are 21 residues in the CDR3. V lost 0 bases to trimming and J lost 3 bases; unmatched junction nucleotides: 19. CDR3 nucleotides: TGTGCCAGCAGTTTATCTCCCCCTGCGGACAGGGAACCCCCCAGCTACAATGAGCAGTTCTTC. Its protein is CASSLSPPADREPPSYNEQFF.

Turning to this clonotype: Mismatch with germline at one junction end may stem from a read error. The V gene is TRBV14, the J gene TRBJ2-3, with 9 bases aligning to TRBD2. The germline V gene encodes CDR1 SGHDN and CDR2 FVKESK. There are 15 residues in the CDR3. The chain's CDR3 is CASSQGRGGKDTQYF. The CDR3 nucleotides are TGTGCCAGCAGCCAGGGGCGGGGGGGCAAAGATACGCAGTATTTC. Variable domain in full (rest from reference TRBV14 and TRBJ2-3): EAGVTQFPSHSVIEKGQTVTLRCDPISGHDNLYWYRRVMGKEIKFLLHFVKESKQDESGMPNNRFLAERTGGTYSTLKVQPAELEDSGVYFCASSQGRGGKDTQYFGPGTRLTVL.

The chain couples TRBV20-1 to TRBJ2-1; 11 bases are a match to TRBD1. The J call is doubtful: the DNA matches TRBJ2-7 better. This CDR3 has 15 residues. Germline CDR1 reads DFQATT; CDR2 reads SNEGSKA (reference sequence). The CDR3 nucleotides are TGCAGTGCTAGAGGGACAGGGGGCTACTGGTACGAGCAGTACTTC. Amino acids: CSARGTGGYWYEQYF.

Comments on this clonotype: Possible read error: a much larger clone is one base away. The CDR3 spells CASSHWPGTGMEAQYF. The CDR3 region has the DNA TGTGCCAGCAGCCATTGGCCGGGGACAGGGATGGAGGCCCAGTACTTC. The chain links TRBV6-1 to TRBJ2-5; 9 bases agree with TRBD1. Germline trimming cut 6 bases from V and 9 bases from J; bases unmatched to any gene: 17. CDR3 length: 16 amino acids. Germline V lookup: CDR1 MNHNS, CDR2 SASEGT.

V usage is TRBV6-1 and J usage is TRBJ2-4; D gene unclear. Germline CDR1 MNHNS, CDR2 SASEGT. CDR3 length: 15 residues. V gave up 6 bases and J gave up 0 bases, with 12 bases separating them. The CDR3 nucleotides are TGTGCCAGCAGCTCCGGTGCTCTAGCCAAAAACATTCAGTACTTC. It codes for CASSSGALAKNIQYF.

This clonotype appeared a few times. This rearrangement joins TRBV11-2 to TRBJ1-4, with a tentative D call TRBD1 (5 bases). The CDR3 runs to 13 residues. Trimming took 1 base from V and 14 from J, leaving 14 bases between them. Germline loops: CDR1 SGHAT, CDR2 FQNNGV. Here the CDR3 reads CASSLAGANVLFF. The CDR3 nucleotides read TGTGCCAGCAGCTTAGCCGGGGCCAACGTCCTGTTTTTT. Together with reference TRBV11-2 and TRBJ1-4, the CDR3 gives the full variable domain: EAGVAQSPRYKIIEKRQSVAFWCNPISGHATLYWYQQILGQGPKLLIQFQNNGVVDDSQLPKDRFSAERLKGVDSTLKIQPAKLEDSAVYLCASSLAGANVLFFGSGTQLSVL.

There are a few counts of this clonotype. This chain links TRBV20-1 with TRBJ2-1; TRBD2 matches 8 bases. The DNA end is a closer match to TRBJ2-7, so the J assignment may be wrong. From germline, CDR1 is DFQATT and CDR2 SNEGSKA (reference sequence). This CDR3 spans 16 amino acids. The CDR3 DNA follows: TGCAGTGCTAGACCCCAGCGTAGCGGGGATGCCTACGAGCAGTACTTC. Amino acid sequence: CSARPQRSGDAYEQYF.

The rearrangement joins TRBV7-6 to TRBJ2-5; D tentatively reads TRBD1 or TRBD2 (6 bases each). The germline V gene has CDR1 SGHVS and CDR2 FNYEAQ. The CDR3 length is 16 residues. The V end lost 7 bases, the J end lost 8 bases, and 26 bases lay between the germline ends. The CDR3 DNA sequence: TGTGCCAGCACGGGGGCCGGGCGCGGTGGCCCAGATACCCAGTACTTC. Translating it yields CASTGAGRGGPDTQYF.